This T cell receptor beta chain was obtained from a study of blood T cells in healthy people across ages (dated by TCRdb to the mid-2010s). In terms of the full investigation: In model experiments, template switching captured about one uniquely barcoded TCR beta cDNA molecule for every two T cells. Using the same blood draw, the study looked at two additional independent replicas of 1 million unique cDNA reads for two donors, one aged 18 to 30 and the other aged 80 or older. To track age-related changes in TCR beta repertoire diversity, the study relied on deep sequencing normalized with unique cDNA molecular identifiers. Donors were grouped into four age groups: young (average approximately 16 years), middle-aged (around 39), aged (about 60) and long-lived (approximately 82).

Overall study results and their limits: As age increased, observed TCR beta diversity per million T cells dropped in a roughly linear way, and a significant reduction was already evident by age 40. Total diversity estimates from one million sequenced T cells were considered lower bounds and underestimates. Since profiling was done on bulk unsorted PBMCs, naive and antigen-experienced compartments could not be conclusively compared. Because donor CMV infection status was unknown, age-related changes in expanded clonotypes were potentially confounded. Compared with the aged group, more naive CD4+ T cells, fewer expanded clones and increased TCR diversity were shown by the long-lived group, suggesting age selection. There was a strong correlation between observed TCR beta diversity and the percentage of naive T cells measured by flow cytometry.

Only a few counts were recorded for this clonotype. Its binding antigen is unknown. It has no much larger one-base neighbor in the sample; base qualities were not kept. The 35 to 40 donors, aged about 6 to 95 years, were systemically healthy Caucasian individuals from Russia. Roughly 11 milliliters of peripheral blood were drawn from each donor into EDTA-treated Vacutainer tubes. Ficoll-Paque density-gradient centrifugation was used to isolate PBMCs, with at least 6 million obtained per sample. Total RNA, at least 5 micrograms per sample, was extracted from PBMCs with Trizol reagent. For every donor, an aliquot of PBMCs went through flow cytometry to measure the percentages of naive CD45RAhigh/CD27high T cells. CDR1 and CDR2 were assigned from the germline V gene as MDHEN and SYDVKM. Ends trimmed: V by 7 bases, J by 3 bases; bases unmatched to a gene: 8. Inclusive of the bounding cysteine and phenylalanine, the CDR3 is 14 residues long. The kept DNA is CDR3 alone, 42 bases in frame from the first base.

The library was built by means of 5' RACE. The listed sequencing device is Illumina HiSeq 2500. The second PCR ran for about 6 to 11 cycles and used a J-beta primer mix along with a sample-barcoded 5' primer. A template-switch 5' adaptor carrying 12 random nucleotides introduced a unique molecular identifier onto each TCR beta cDNA molecule. Each sample yielded at least 2.5 million CDR3-containing paired-end reads. First-strand cDNA was synthesized from all RNA with the Mint cDNA synthesis kit, primed by a TRBC-specific oligonucleotide. Following uracil-DNA glycosylase treatment, a first 18-cycle PCR with universal primers M1SS and BC2_uni_R was performed on all cDNA. Processing in the source paper ran as follows. For normalization, 1 million high-quality reads were randomly selected from each sample, with every read carrying a distinct molecular identifier. Reads sharing molecular identifiers were discarded rather than binned into consensus sequences. MiTCR, set to a Q25 quality threshold and the strictest error-elimination algorithm, was used for CDR3 identification, clonotype clustering and error correction. Lower-bound total TCR beta diversity was estimated with a nonparametric unseen species model using Euler transformation. The raw public reads went through TCRdb reprocessing: fastp at Q25, MiXCR clone calling, in-frame beta chains kept. Merged by CDR3 protein, the rows form single entries marked with the most common genes and DNA. TCRdb, not the authors, supplied the V and J calls. The sample table contains approximately 800,000 distinct CDR3 sequences; only one count was recorded for roughly 25% of them. Clones ranked in the top ten supply 3% to 4% of the sample.

Another study also made use of these data, one on T cells of mothers and their children. The other study reports the following: Donors were nine systemically healthy Caucasian individuals: three mothers and their six children. cDNA synthesis consumed the entire amount of extracted RNA, loaded at 1.5 ug RNA in each 15 ul reaction. In the second PCR, sample barcodes and 2-4 random nucleotides were introduced via the M1S primer. Over 9.5 million TCR beta CDR3 reads were obtained for each mother, and approximately 3 million reads were obtained for each child. TCR recombination output is similarly shaped by thymic selection in related and unrelated pairs, with a minor effect exerted by inherited differences. Normalized repertoire overlap in related mother-child pairs was always slightly higher than in unrelated mother-child pairs, but the difference was never significant. No persistent microchimeric T cell clones were found, with a detection sensitivity of approximately 94 clones per million clonotypes. In the study, deep NGS was used to compare the TCR beta repertoires of mothers and children, and features distinguishing related mother-child pairs from unrelated individuals were sought. Mothers averaged about 37 +/- 4 years of age and children averaged roughly 10 +/- 4 years. After adapters were ligated using NEBNext reagents, the libraries underwent 100+100 nt paired-end sequencing on an Illumina HiSeq 2000. To prevent cross-contamination, the mother and child libraries were prepared a month apart and were sequenced in separate runs. Between roughly 500,000 and 2,000,000 distinct TCR beta clonotypes were identified per donor. Naive TCR beta clonotypes were estimated from low-frequency clonotypes matched to each donor's FACS-determined naive share, without sorting.

The receptor was isolated from a boy aged 5-17 years in good health. The sample was blood. This sequence uses TRBV28 and TRBJ2-7; 8 of the junction bases match TRBD1. The DNA sequence is TGTGCCAGCACCCGAGGGACAGGATACTACGAGCAGTACTTC. This encodes CASTRGTGYYEQYF.